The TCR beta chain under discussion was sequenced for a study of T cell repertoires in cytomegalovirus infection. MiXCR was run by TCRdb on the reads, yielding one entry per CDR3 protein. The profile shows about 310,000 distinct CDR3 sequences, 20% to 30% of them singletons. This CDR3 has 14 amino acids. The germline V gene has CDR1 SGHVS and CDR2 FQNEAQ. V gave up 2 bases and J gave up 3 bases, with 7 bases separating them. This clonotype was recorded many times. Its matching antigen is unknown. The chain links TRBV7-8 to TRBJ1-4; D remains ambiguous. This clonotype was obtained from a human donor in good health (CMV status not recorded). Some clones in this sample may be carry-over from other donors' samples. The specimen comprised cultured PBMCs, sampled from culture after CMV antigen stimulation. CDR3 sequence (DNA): TGTGCCAGCAGCTTACACCGCGCTAATGAAAAACTGTTTTTT. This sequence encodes CASSLHRANEKLFF. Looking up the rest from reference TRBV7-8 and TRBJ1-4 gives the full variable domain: GAGVSQSPRYKVAKRGQDVALRCDPISGHVSLFWYQQALGQGPEFLTYFQNEAQLDKSGLPSDRFFAERPEGSVSTLKIQRTQQEDSAVYLCASSLHRANEKLFFGSGTQLSVL.